This T cell receptor beta chain was documented in a study of cytomegalovirus exposure and HLA in healthy donors (TCRdb year 2017). The study in broad terms: According to a later analysis, the 120 or so validation repertoires were produced on the same platform as the roughly 700 repertoires of the first cohort. The study aimed to test whether signatures of past pathogen exposure could be identified by cataloging public T cell receptors. In addition to the first cohort of roughly 700 subjects, a separate validation cohort of 120 different subjects was used. High-throughput TCR immunosequencing, statistical association of individual TCRs with disease status, and machine learning were combined to predict cytomegalovirus infection status. Study-wide conclusions, independent of this receptor: In both the original and validation cohorts, the classifier was reported to diagnose cytomegalovirus status with high specificity and sensitivity. Across donors, most TCR sequences were observed very rarely, whereas some public TCRs were present in many individuals. Subsequent analysis determined that TCRs grouped into clusters in the first cohort also showed a tendency toward co-occurrence across the approximately 120 validation repertoires, and approximately 94% of cluster scores exceeded 0. A few of the identified cytomegalovirus-associated TCR beta chains were confirmed in vitro to be specific for cytomegalovirus antigens. The authors suggested that the approach could potentially be generalized to other disease states and immunological phenotypes. A total of fewer than 200 TCR beta chains were listed by the study as associated with cytomegalovirus. A later analysis lacked HLA typing for the validation cohort, so it scored co-occurrence in that cohort across all 120 or so repertoires.

V is cut by 5 bases and J by 0 bases, and the space between the germline ends is 11 bases. For CDR1 and CDR2, the germline V gene (reference sequence) lists SGHAT and FQDESV. The CDR3 covers 14 residues, taking in both the cysteine and the phenylalanine. The read is trimmed to its CDR3 DNA, 42 bases read in frame from base 1. Library creation used the immunoSEQ multiplex PCR assay. Per the authors' processing: To diagnose cytomegalovirus status from the catalog of TCR beta chain sequences, a statistical classification framework was built. As stored in TCRdb, this immuneACCESS dataset retains in-frame rearrangements with V and J assigned. A fraction of the clones does not appear; measured against another copy, unresolved V genes explain less than half of the discrepancy, and the remainder lacks a known reason. V, J and clone size are those of that table, while D and trimming were read from the DNA. This sample has about 250,000 clones in its table, and roughly 87% of those were observed once. The ten top clones hold around 13% of the sample.

Regarding this clone: Its antigen is currently not known. The record has no base qualities; no much larger clone is one base away.

The donors were included in the validation cohort of some 120 subjects, a group kept apart from the 666-subject first cohort. The sample consisted of PBMCs. The rearranged chain carries TRBV11-1 and TRBJ2-7; tentative D gene TRBD1, with 5 bases matching. This receptor was taken from a man between 18 and 29 years old in good health and CMV-seropositive. The DNA sequence is given as TGTGCCAGCAGCCTCGACAGAACCTCCTACGAGCAGTACTTC. Protein translation: CASSLDRTSYEQYF.